A selection of T cell receptor beta chains follows, all from one sample in a study of T cell repertoires in cytomegalovirus infection. TCRdb analysed the reads with MiXCR anew, one entry per CDR3 protein. The data hold hundreds of thousands of distinct CDR3 sequences, with around a third observed a single time. These receptors' antigens are unknown. Sequenced material: cultured PBMCs, taken from culture after CMV antigen stimulation. All receptors derive from a human donor in good health (CMV status not recorded). Some clones in this sample may be carry-over from other donors' samples. Each CDR3 is given with its conserved first and last residue.

V gene	J gene	CDR3 protein
TRBV10-3	TRBJ1-2	CAISESTTGVYGYTF
TRBV19	TRBJ2-7	CASRGQFYEQYF
TRBV19	TRBJ2-3	CASSSETYTDTQYF
TRBV29-1	TRBJ2-7	CSVEQGSSYEQYF
TRBV7-6	TRBJ2-5	CASSLVLTETQYF
TRBV12-3/TRBV12-4	TRBJ1-4	CASSGLGKGATNEKLFF
TRBV7-2	TRBJ1-1	CASSTAKDTEAFF
TRBV19	TRBJ2-5	CASSLRPGRGPETQYF
TRBV6-1	TRBJ1-5	CASRADRVYQPQHF
TRBV28	TRBJ2-1	CASTGSVNEQFF
TRBV7-6	TRBJ2-1	CASSERVADPQFF
TRBV25-1	TRBJ1-1	CASSEPDRRAFF
TRBV20-1	TRBJ2-3	CSARRDPDTQYF
TRBV7-2	TRBJ2-7	CASSLWTSGAYWNEQYF
TRBV4-1	TRBJ1-2	CASSQVGSLGYGYTF
TRBV6-6	TRBJ2-3	CASSQDRVTDTQYF
TRBV2	TRBJ2-7	CASSEGRTDLYEQYF
TRBV7-2	TRBJ2-1	CASSLVGTSGGANEQFF
TRBV27	TRBJ2-5	CASSFGTGYQETQYF
TRBV7-3	TRBJ2-5	CASTHQGPQETQYF
TRBV7-2	TRBJ2-1	CASSTGAPWGNEQFF
TRBV4-3	TRBJ2-2	CASSQGWAGGYTGELFF
TRBV12-3/TRBV12-4	TRBJ2-3	CASSYTTNTQYF
TRBV6-5	TRBJ1-2	CASPPDREFYGYTF
TRBV7-2	TRBJ1-2	CASSLLRQPYGYTF
TRBV15	TRBJ1-6	CATSRDLPGYNSPLHF